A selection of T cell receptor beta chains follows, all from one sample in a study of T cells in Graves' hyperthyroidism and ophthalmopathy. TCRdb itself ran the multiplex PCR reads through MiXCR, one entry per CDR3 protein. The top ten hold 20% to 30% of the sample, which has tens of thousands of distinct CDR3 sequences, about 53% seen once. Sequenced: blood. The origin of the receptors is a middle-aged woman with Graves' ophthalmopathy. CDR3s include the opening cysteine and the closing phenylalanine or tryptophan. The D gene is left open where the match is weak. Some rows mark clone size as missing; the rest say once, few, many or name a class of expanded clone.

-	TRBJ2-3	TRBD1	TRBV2	TGTGCCGGGACAGGGCTGGGAGATACGCAGTATTTT	CAGTGLGDTQYF
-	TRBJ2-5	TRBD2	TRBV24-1	TGTGCCACCAGTGGGACTAGCGGGACCCCTGAGACCCAGTACTTC	CATSGTSGTPETQYF
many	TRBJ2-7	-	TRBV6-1	TGTGCCAGCAGTGAAGAGGAGGGGGCCTCCTACGAGCAGTACTTC	CASSEEEGASYEQYF
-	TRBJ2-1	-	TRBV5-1	TGTGCCAGCAGCGTGGAGGCTGGGAGGCGCTCCTCCTGCAATGAGCAGTTCTTC	CASSVEAGRRSSCNEQFF
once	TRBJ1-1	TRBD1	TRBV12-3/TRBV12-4	TGTGCCAGCACCCCGGGACAGGGTAAGGCTGAAGCTTTCTTT	CASTPGQGKAEAFF
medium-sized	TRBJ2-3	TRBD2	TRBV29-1	TGCAGCGTTGATACTAGCGGGGGAGATACGCAGTATTTT	CSVDTSGGDTQYF
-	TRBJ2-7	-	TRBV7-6	TGTGCCAGCAGCTTAGGGGAGATCTACGAGCAGTACTTC	CASSLGEIYEQYF
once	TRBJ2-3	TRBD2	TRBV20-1	TGCAGCGCTAGCGGGAGCACAGATACGCAGTATTTT	CSASGSTDTQYF
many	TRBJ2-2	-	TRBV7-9	TGTGCCAGCGCATCACAGAGTGCTTTATTTGGGACCGGGGAGCTGTTTTTT	CASASQSALFGTGELFF
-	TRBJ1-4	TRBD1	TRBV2	TGTGCCAGCAGTGAGGTGGGACAGGGATCGCCTATGAATGAAAAACTGTTTTTT	CASSEVGQGSPMNEKLFF
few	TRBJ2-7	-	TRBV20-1	TGCAGTGCTAGTCCCCCAGCTCTGGAGCAGTACTTC	CSASPPALEQYF
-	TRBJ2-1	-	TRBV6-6	TGTGCCAGCAGGGGGCAGTTCTTC	CASRGQFF
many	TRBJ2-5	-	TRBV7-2	TGTGCCAGCAGCTTAGTGGGTGTAGGGGCGAATTGGCAAGAGACCCAGTACTTC	CASSLVGVGANWQETQYF
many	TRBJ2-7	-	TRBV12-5	TGTGCTAGTGGTCTCGGAGAGGGGACCACCTACGAGCAGTACTTC	CASGLGEGTTYEQYF
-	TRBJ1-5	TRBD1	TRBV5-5	TGTGCCAGCAGCTTGGTGGGACAGCCAAATCAGCCCCAGCATTTT	CASSLVGQPNQPQHF
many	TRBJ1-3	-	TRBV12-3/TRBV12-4	TGTGCCAGCAGTAAACTTACTGGAAACACCATATATTTT	CASSKLTGNTIYF
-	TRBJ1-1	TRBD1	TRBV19	TGTGCCGGTAGTAAGGACAGGGACACTGAAGCTTTCTTC	CAGSKDRDTEAFF
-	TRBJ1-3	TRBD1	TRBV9	TGTGCCAGCAGCGGCCAGACAGGGGTCTATGGCTACACCATATATTTT	CASSGQTGVYGYTIYF
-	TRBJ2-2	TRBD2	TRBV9	TGTGCCAGCAGCGGGACTAGCGGGGAGCTGTTTTTT	CASSGTSGELFF
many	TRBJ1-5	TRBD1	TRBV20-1	TGCAGTGCTAGGAGGGACAGGGCCCTCAATCAGCCCCAGCATTTT	CSARRDRALNQPQHF
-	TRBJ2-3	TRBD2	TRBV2	TGTGCCAGCAGACCGGGACTAGCGACTAATACGCAGTATTTT	CASRPGLATNTQYF
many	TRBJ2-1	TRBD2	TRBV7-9	TGTGCCAGCAGCCATCGTCCCGGGGGGGTCAATGAGCAGTTCTTC	CASSHRPGGVNEQFF
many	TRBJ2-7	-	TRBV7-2	TGTGCCAGCAGCTTACGGGCCCGGGGGCTCGGCGAGCAGTACTTC	CASSLRARGLGEQYF
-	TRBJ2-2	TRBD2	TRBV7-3	TGTGCCAGCAGCGAGACACTAGCGGGAGGTACCGGGGAGCTGTTTTTT	CASSETLAGGTGELFF
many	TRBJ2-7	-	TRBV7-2	TGTGCCAGCAGCTTAGACCAGGGGAGTGGCGAGCAGTACTTC	CASSLDQGSGEQYF
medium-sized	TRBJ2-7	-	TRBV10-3	TGTGCCATCAGCGGGACCCCCCACTACTACGAGCAGTACTTC	CAISGTPHYYEQYF
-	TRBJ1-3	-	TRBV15	TGTGCCACCAGCAGAGATCGTTCGACTAACTATGGCTACACCATATATTTT	CATSRDRSTNYGYTIYF
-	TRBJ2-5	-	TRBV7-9	TGTGCCAGCCGTGGGGAGACCCAGTACTTC	CASRGETQYF
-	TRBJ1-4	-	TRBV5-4	TGTGCCAGCAGCTTGAAGGACAGTGAAAAACTGTTTTTT	CASSLKDSEKLFF
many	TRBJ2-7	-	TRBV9	TGTGCCAGCAGCGTAGGGGGAGGACCCTACGAGCAGTACTTC	CASSVGGGPYEQYF
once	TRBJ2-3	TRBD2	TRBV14	TGTGCCAGCAGCCAAGGGACCGTGGGGACTAGCGGGGGGGCAGATACGCAGTATTTT	CASSQGTVGTSGGADTQYF
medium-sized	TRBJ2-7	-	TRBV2	TGTGCCAGCAGAATGGGGACTCAGTCCTACGAGCAGTACTTC	CASRMGTQSYEQYF
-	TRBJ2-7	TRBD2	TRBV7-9	TGTGCCAGCAGCCCCCGAGGAGCGGGGGGACACGAGCAGTACTTC	CASSPRGAGGHEQYF